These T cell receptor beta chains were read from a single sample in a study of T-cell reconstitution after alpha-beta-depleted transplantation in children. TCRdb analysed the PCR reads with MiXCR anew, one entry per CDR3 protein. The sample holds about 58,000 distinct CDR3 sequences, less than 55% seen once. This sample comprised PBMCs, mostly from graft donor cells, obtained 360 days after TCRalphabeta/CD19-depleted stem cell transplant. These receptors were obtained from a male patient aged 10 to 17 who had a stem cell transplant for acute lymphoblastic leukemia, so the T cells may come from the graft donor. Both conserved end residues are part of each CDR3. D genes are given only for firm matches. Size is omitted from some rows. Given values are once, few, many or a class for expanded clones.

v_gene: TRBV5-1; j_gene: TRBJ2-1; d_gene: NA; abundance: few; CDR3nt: TGCGCCAGCAGCTACAGCCGTGGGGACGGCTGGGAGTTCTTC; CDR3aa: CASSYSRGDGWEFF
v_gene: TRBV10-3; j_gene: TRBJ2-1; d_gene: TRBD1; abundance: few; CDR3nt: TGTGCCATCAGGGCTCAGGGCAGGGGGCATGATGAGCAGTTCTTC; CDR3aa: CAIRAQGRGHDEQFF
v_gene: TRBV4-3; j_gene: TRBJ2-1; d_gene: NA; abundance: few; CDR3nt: TGCGCCAGCAGCCAAGATAATCTAGCGATACTAGGGAATGAGCAGTTCTTC; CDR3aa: CASSQDNLAILGNEQFF
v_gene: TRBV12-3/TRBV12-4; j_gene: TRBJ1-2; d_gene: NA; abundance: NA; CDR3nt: TGTGCCAGCAGCCCGACCAGGGACTATGGCTACACCTTC; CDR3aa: CASSPTRDYGYTF
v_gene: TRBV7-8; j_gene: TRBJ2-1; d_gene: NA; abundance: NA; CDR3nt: TGTGCCAGCAGCTTTAGTCCGGCAGGGGAGAATGAGCAGTTCTTC; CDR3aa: CASSFSPAGENEQFF
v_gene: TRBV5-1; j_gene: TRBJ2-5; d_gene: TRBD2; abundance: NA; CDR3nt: TGCGCCAGCAAGGTCGGGAGGGAGAGAGAGACCCAGTACTTC; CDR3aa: CASKVGRERETQYF
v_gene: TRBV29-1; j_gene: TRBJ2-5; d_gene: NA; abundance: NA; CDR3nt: TGCAGCGTTGGAGGGTCCTCGCCCGAAGAGACCCAGTACTTC; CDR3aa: CSVGGSSPEETQYF
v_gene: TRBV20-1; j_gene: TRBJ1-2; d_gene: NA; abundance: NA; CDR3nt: TGCAGTGCTAGAGAAACGGGACTTAACTATGGCTACACCTTC; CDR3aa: CSARETGLNYGYTF
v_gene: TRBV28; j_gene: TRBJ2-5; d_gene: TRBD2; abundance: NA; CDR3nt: TGTGCCAGCAGTTCCCCCGGGGGGGGTGTTAGCGAGACCCAGTACTTC; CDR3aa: CASSSPGGGVSETQYF
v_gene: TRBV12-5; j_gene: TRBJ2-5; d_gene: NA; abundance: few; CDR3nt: TGTGCTGGTAATAGGAGGACCCAGTACTTC; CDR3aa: CAGNRRTQYF
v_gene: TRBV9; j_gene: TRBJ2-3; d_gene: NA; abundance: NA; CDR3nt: TGTGCCAGCAGCGTAGTTCCGGGGGTTCGCACAGATACGCAGTATTTT; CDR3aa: CASSVVPGVRTDTQYF
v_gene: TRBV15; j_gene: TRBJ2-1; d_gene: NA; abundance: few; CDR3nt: TGTGCCACCAGCAGAGCAACTAGCCCACCCGGGGATGAGCAGTTCTTC; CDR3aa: CATSRATSPPGDEQFF
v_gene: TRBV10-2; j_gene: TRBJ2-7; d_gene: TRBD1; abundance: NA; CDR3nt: TGCGCCAGCAGTGAGACCCGGGACAGCTACGAGCAGTACTTC; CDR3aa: CASSETRDSYEQYF